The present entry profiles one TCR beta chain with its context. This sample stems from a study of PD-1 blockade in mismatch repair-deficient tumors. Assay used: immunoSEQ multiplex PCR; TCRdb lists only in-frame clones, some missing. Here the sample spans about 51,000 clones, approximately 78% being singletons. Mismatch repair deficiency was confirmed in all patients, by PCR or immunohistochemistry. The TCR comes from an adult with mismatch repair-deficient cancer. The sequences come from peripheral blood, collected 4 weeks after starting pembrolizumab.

The CDR3 DNA is TGTGCCAGCAGCCAAGCGATTGCGGGAGCGAACACCGGGGAGCTGTTTTTT. Amino acid sequence: CASSQAIAGANTGELFF. The chain uses TRBV4-2 and TRBJ2-2, with 7 bases lining up with TRBD2. Trimming removed 1 base from V and 0 bases from J; junction bases left unmatched: 5. Germline V gene data show CDR1 as LGHNA and CDR2 as YNFKEQ. This CDR3 region has 17 residues.